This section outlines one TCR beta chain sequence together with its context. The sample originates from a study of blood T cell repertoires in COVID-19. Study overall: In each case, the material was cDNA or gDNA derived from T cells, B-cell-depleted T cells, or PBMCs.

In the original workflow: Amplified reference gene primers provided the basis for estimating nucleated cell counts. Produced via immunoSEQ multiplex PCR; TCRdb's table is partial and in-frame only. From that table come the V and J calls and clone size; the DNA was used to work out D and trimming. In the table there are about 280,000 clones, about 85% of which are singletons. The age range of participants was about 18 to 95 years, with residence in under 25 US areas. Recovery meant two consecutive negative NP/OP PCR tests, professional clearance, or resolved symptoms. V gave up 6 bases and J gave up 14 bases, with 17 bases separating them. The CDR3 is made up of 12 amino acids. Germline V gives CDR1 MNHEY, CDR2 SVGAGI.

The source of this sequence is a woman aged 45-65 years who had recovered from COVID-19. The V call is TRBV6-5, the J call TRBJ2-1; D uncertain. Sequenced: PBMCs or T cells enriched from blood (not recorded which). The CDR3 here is CASSRRPGSEFF. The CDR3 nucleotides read TGTGCCAGCAGCCGACGTCCCGGGTCGGAGTTCTTC.